The 10 T cell receptor beta chains below come from one sample, sequenced in a study of T cells in tuberculosis. Profiling relied on immunoSEQ multiplex PCR, and the TCRdb table lists in-frame clones only, not all of them. The profile shows 40,000 to 45,000 clones, about 95% of them singletons. The sequenced sample was PBMCs. These receptors all come from a donor aged 5 to 30 with latent tuberculosis or without tuberculosis infection. Some clones in this sample may be carry-over from other donors' samples.

The V call is TRBV19, the J call TRBJ2-7; no reliable D call. V dropped 4 bases and J dropped 1 base, with 8 bases sitting between them. The CDR3 contains 13 residues. CDR1 LNHDA and CDR2 SQIVND come from the germline V gene (reference sequence). The CDR3 reads CASSRARSYEQYF. CDR3 DNA: TGTGCCAGTAGTAGGGCCAGATCCTACGAGCAGTACTTC.

This chain joins TRBV5-6 and TRBJ1-1; a possible D gene is TRBD1 (6 bases). Trimming took 0 bases from V and 9 from J, leaving 9 bases between them. Germline CDR1 reads SGHDT; CDR2 reads YYEEEE. The CDR3 is made up of 12 amino acids. CDR3 coding DNA: TGTGCCAGCAGCTTGGCCGGGACACAAGCTTTCTTT. Amino acids: CASSLAGTQAFF.

This sequence joins TRBV19 and TRBJ2-7; 11 bases map to TRBD2. Per the germline V gene, CDR1 is LNHDA and CDR2 is SQIVND (reference sequence). Losses at the gene ends were 4 bases for V and 2 bases for J; bases not matched to a gene: 4. The CDR3 is made up of 15 amino acids. Here the CDR3 reads CASSKGLAAAYEQYF. CDR3 bases: TGTGCCAGTAGTAAGGGACTAGCGGCAGCCTACGAGCAGTACTTC.

This chain links TRBV5-4 with TRBJ1-2; 7 bases fit TRBD1. With 4 bases clipped from V and 3 bases from J, the junction kept 9 bases outside the gene matches. The CDR3 contains 15 residues. Per the germline V gene, CDR1 is SGHNT and CDR2 is YYREEE (reference sequence). This CDR3 reads CASSLRGGADYGYTF. In nucleotides, the CDR3 is TGTGCCAGCAGCCTCAGAGGGGGCGCTGACTATGGCTACACCTTC.

The table lists this clone with a count of one. The rearrangement uses TRBV28 and TRBJ1-1; D is undetermined. The CDR3 consists of 11 residues. The V gene's germline CDR1 is MDHEN and CDR2 SYDVKM. Trimming removed 7 bases from V and 11 bases from J, with 14 bases in between. CDR3 nucleotides: TGTGCCAGCAAGGGTATGGGGAGGGCTTTCTTT. Amino acid sequence: CASKGMGRAFF. The complete variable domain, with remaining parts taken from reference TRBV28 and TRBJ1-1, reads DVKVTQSSRYLVKRTGEKVFLECVQDMDHENMFWYRQDPGLGLRLIYFSYDVKMKEKGDIPEGYSVSREKKERFSLILESASTNQTSMYLCASKGMGRAFFGQGTRLTVV.

The chain links TRBV4-3 to TRBJ2-1, with 7 bases matching TRBD2. Germline V lookup: CDR1 LGHNA, CDR2 YSLEER. Trimming at V came to 0 bases and at J to 3 bases, leaving 14 bases not matched to a gene. This CDR3 region has 19 residues. CDR3 bases: TGCGCCAGCAGCCAAGATCCGGTTTGGGGGAGGGCCTTCTACAATGAGCAGTTCTTC. Translating it yields CASSQDPVWGRAFYNEQFF.

The chain has TRBV30 and TRBJ2-2; D possibly corresponds to TRBD2 (6 bases). The CDR3 has 12 amino acids. Between the trimmed V and J ends, which lost 6 bases and 2 bases, there was a span of 7 bases. From germline, CDR1 is GTSNPN and CDR2 SVGIG (reference sequence). CDR3 DNA: TGTGCCTGTGGACTAAACACCGGGGAGCTGTTTTTT. It codes for CACGLNTGELFF.

This chain connects TRBV4-2 to TRBJ2-7; tentatively, D is TRBD2 (6 bases). CDR1 and CDR2 (germline): LGHNA, YNFKEQ. V lost 0 bases and J lost 1, with 13 bases in between. The CDR3 is made up of 16 amino acids. The CDR3 region has the DNA TGTGCCAGCAGCCAAGAAATCGGGAGTAGGTCCTACGAGCAGTACTTC. Protein product: CASSQEIGSRSYEQYF.

The V and J genes are TRBV10-2 and TRBJ2-5; D may be TRBD2 (7 bases). The germline gives CDR1 WSHSY, CDR2 SAAADI. V shed 2 bases and J shed 2 bases, with 15 bases lying between them. The CDR3 has 16 amino acids. CDR3 coding DNA: TGCGCCAGCAGTGAGAAGGGGGGAGGGCAACAAGAGACCCAGTACTTC. This sequence encodes CASSEKGGGQQETQYF.

The chain has TRBV27 and TRBJ2-7, with 8 positions matching TRBD2. Germline CDR1 is MNHEY and CDR2 is SMNVEV (reference sequence). The CDR3 has 13 residues. The V segment lost 5 bases and the J segment 6 bases; nucleotides outside the gene matches: 6. Here the CDR3 reads CASSRGLASEQYF. CDR3 in DNA: TGTGCCAGCAGTCGCGGACTAGCATCCGAGCAGTACTTC.